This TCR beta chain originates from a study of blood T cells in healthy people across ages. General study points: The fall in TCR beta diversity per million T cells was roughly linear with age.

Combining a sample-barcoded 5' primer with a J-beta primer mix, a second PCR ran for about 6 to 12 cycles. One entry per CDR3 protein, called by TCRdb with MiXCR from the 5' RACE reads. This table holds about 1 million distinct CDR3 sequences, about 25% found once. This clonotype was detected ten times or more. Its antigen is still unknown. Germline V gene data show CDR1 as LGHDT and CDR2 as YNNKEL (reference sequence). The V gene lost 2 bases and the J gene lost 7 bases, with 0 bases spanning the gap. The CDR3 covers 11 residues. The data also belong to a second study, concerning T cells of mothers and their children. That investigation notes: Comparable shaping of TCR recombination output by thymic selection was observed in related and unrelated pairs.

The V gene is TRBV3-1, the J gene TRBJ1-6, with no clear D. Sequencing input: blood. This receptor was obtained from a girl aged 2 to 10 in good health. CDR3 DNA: TGTGCCAGCAGCCAAAATTCACCCCTCCACTTT. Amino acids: CASSQNSPLHF. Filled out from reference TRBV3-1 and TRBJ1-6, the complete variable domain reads DTAVSQTPKYLVTQMGNDKSIKCEQNLGHDTMYWYKQDSKKFLKIMFSYNNKELIINETVPNRFSPKSPDKAHLNLHINSLELGDSAVYFCASSQNSPLHFGNGTRLTVT.